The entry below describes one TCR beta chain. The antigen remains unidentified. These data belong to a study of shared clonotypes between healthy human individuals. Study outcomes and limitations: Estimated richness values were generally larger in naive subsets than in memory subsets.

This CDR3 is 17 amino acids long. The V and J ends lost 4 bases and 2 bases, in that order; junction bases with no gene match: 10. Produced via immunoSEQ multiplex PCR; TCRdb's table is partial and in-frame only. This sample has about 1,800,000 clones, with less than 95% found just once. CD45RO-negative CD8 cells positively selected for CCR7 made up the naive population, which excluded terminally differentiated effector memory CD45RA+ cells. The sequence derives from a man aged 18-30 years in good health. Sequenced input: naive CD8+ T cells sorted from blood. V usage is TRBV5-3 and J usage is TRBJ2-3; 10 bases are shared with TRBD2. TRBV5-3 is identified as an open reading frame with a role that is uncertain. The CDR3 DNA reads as TGTGCCAGAAGCGAACCGCTAGCGGGGGTCGTCACAGATACGCAGTATTTT. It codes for CARSEPLAGVVTDTQYF.